Listed here are 2 T cell receptor beta chains from one sample, sequenced in a study of cytomegalovirus exposure and HLA in healthy donors. Primers: 60 Vbeta forward and 13 Jbeta reverse. Measured with immunoSEQ multiplex PCR; TCRdb has only the in-frame clones, and not every one. Of 110,000 to 150,000 clones in the sample, roughly 80% are singletons; the top ten hold over 2%. The sequencing input was PBMCs. The receptors shown here come from a boy younger than 10 in good health and CMV-seronegative.

CDR3 coding DNA: TGTGCCAGCAGCCCTTGGACTAGCGGGACCTACGAGCAGTACTTC. Protein sequence: CASSPWTSGTYEQYF. V usage is TRBV5-4 and J usage is TRBJ2-7, with 12 bases lining up with TRBD2. J gave up 2 bases and V 4 bases, and 4 bases lay outside the gene matches. Germline V CDR1 and CDR2: SGHNT, YYREEE (reference sequence). The CDR3 has 15 amino acids.

The chain is built from TRBV5-1 and TRBJ2-5, with 10 bases aligning to TRBD2. The CDR3 runs to 15 residues. Germline V gene sequence: CDR1 SGHRS, CDR2 YFSETQ. With 4 bases clipped from V and 4 bases from J, the junction kept 7 bases outside the gene matches. Here the CDR3 reads CASSQFGLAVETQYF. The DNA for the CDR3 is TGCGCCAGCAGCCAGTTTGGACTAGCGGTAGAGACCCAGTACTTC.